This passage covers 2 T cell receptor beta chains from one sample sequenced in a study of type 1 regulatory T cells listed by TCRdb under 2021. Study-level results and caveats: Tr1 cells showed a more restricted TCR repertoire than non-Tr1 cells, which the study interpreted as alloantigen-induced clonal expansion.

These receptors' targets are unknown. The run used an Illumina MiSeq. TCRdb reran the public reads through fastp at Q25 and MiXCR, keeping productive beta chains. Rows merge per CDR3 protein into single entries with the most common DNA and genes. Present in this sample are about 71,000 distinct CDR3 sequences, less than 25% of which were seen just once. The ten largest clones capture 8% to 9% of the sample. Sequences were obtained from cultured type 1 regulatory T (Tr1) cells, either the whole culture or a sorted fraction (not recorded which). Per the publication, the cell subset or site label means: type 1 regulatory T cells sorted from the T-allo10 product. These receptors were taken from a human donor in good health.

This chain connects TRBV18 to TRBJ2-5; D is unclear. Germline V gene lookup returns CDR1 KGHSH and CDR2 LQKENI. V lost 6 bases, J lost 3 bases, and 14 bases lay in between. The length of the CDR3 is 14 residues. The CDR3 DNA reads TGTGCCAGCTCGCCAACGGAACTAAAAGAGACCCAGTACTTC. Protein product: CASSPTELKETQYF.

The V and J genes are TRBV7-9 and TRBJ2-3, with D hard to call. Germline V CDR1 and CDR2: SEHNR, FQNEAQ (reference sequence). The CDR3 has 13 amino acids. V was clipped by 5 bases and J by 11 bases, with 17 bases between them. This CDR3 reads CASSASGQSWQYF. The CDR3 nucleotides read TGTGCCAGCAGCGCATCGGGCCAAAGTTGGCAGTATTTT.